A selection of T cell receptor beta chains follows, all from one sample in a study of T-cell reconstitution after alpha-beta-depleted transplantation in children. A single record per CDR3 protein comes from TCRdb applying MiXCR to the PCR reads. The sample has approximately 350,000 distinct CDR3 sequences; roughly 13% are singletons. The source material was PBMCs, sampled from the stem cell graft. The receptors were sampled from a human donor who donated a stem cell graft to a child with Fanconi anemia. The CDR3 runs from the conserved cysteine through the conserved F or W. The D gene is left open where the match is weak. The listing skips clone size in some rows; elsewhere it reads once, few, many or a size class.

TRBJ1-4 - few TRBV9 CASSSLFGSGEKLFF TGTGCCAGCAGCTCACTATTCGGGTCGGGGGAAAAACTGTTTTTT
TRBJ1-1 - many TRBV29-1 CSVGPQDEAFF TGCAGCGTTGGTCCCCAGGACGAAGCTTTCTTT
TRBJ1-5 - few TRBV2 CASSEDPDQPQHF TGTGCCAGCAGTGAGGACCCAGATCAGCCCCAGCATTTT
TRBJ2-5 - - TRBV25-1 CASRHWGETQYF TGTGCCAGCAGACATTGGGGGGAGACCCAGTACTTC
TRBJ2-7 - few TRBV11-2 CASRTGNSYEQYF TGTGCCAGCAGGACCGGCAACTCCTACGAGCAGTACTTC
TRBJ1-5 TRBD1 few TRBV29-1 CSVAGTGGNQPQHF TGCAGCGTTGCAGGGACAGGCGGCAATCAGCCCCAGCATTTT
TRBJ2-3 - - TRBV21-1 CASSKAPGGRTDTQYF TGTGCCAGCAGCAAAGCCCCAGGGGGACGCACAGATACGCAGTATTTT
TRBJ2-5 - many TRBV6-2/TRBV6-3 CASSSLIPETQYF TGTGCCAGCAGTTCTCTGATCCCAGAGACCCAGTACTTC
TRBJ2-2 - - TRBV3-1 CASSQVGEMGLNTGELFF TGTGCCAGCAGCCAAGTGGGGGAGATGGGGTTGAACACCGGGGAGCTGTTTTTT
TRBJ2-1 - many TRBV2 CASSDPASYNEQFF TGTGCCAGCAGTGACCCCGCTAGCTACAATGAGCAGTTCTTC
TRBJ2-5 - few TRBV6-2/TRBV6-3 CASSWGLEETQYF TGTGCCAGCAGTTGGGGACTGGAAGAGACCCAGTACTTC
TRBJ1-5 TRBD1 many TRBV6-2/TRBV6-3 CASRASGTGKQPQHF TGTGCCAGCAGGGCTTCCGGGACAGGGAAACAGCCCCAGCATTTT
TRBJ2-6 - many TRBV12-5 CASGYSGANVLTF TGTGCTAGTGGCTACTCTGGGGCCAACGTCCTGACTTTC
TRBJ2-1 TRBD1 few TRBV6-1 CASRVQGGVNDEQFF TGTGCCAGCAGGGTACAGGGGGGTGTGAACGATGAGCAGTTCTTC
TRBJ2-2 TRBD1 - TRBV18 CASSHSQNRGLNSGELFF TGTGCCAGCTCACATTCACAGAACAGGGGGCTGAACTCGGGGGAGCTGTTTTTT
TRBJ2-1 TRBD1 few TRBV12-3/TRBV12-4 CASSFRTGGSYNEQFF TGTGCCAGCAGTTTCAGGACAGGGGGTTCCTACAATGAGCAGTTCTTC
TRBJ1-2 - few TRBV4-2 CASSLITQGGGYTF TGTGCCAGCAGCTTAATCACCCAAGGAGGAGGCTACACCTTC
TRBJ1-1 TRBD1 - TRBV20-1 CSARDRTEAFF TGCAGTGCTCGGGACAGAACTGAAGCTTTCTTT
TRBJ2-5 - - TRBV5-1 CASSLGRLQETQYF TGCGCCAGCAGCTTGGGACGGCTACAAGAGACCCAGTACTTC
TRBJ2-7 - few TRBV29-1 CSAGDEVEYF TGCAGCGCTGGGGACGAGGTGGAGTACTTC
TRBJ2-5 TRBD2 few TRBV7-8 CASSLPLLAGVETQYF TGTGCCAGCAGCCTTCCGCTACTAGCGGGGGTAGAGACCCAGTACTTC
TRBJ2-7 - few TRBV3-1 CASSQEGGAGTRSYEQYF TGTGCCAGCAGCCAAGAAGGGGGGGCAGGCACCAGGTCCTACGAGCAGTACTTC
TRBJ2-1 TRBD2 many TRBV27 CASSLSGLANNEQFF TGTGCCAGCAGTTTATCGGGACTAGCGAACAATGAGCAGTTCTTC
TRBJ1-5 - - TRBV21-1 CASSKGGQVCSQPQHF TGTGCCAGCAGCAAAGGGGGACAGGTTTGTTCTCAGCCCCAGCATTTT
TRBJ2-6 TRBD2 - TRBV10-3 CAISKRGSGANVLTF TGTGCCATCAGTAAGCGGGGGTCTGGGGCCAACGTCCTGACTTTC